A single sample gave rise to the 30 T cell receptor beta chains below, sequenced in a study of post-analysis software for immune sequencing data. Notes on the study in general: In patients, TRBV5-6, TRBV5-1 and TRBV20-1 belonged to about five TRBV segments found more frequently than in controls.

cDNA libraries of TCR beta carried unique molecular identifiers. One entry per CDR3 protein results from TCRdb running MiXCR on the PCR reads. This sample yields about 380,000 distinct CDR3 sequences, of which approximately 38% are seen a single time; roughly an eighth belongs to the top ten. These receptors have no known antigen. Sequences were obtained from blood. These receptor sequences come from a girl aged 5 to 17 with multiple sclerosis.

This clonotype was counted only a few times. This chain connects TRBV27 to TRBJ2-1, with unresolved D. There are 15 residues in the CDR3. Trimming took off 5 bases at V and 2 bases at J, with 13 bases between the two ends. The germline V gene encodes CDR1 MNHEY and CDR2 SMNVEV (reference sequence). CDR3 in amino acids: CASSKGSVPYNEQFF. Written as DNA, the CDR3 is TGTGCCAGCAGTAAAGGTTCCGTCCCCTACAATGAGCAGTTCTTC.

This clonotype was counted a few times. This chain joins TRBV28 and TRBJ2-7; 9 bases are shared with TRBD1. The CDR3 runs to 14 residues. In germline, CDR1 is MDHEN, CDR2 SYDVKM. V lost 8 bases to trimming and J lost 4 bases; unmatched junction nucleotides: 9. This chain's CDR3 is CASRAGTGQYEQYF. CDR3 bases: TGTGCCAGCCGGGCCGGGACAGGGCAATACGAGCAGTACTTC.

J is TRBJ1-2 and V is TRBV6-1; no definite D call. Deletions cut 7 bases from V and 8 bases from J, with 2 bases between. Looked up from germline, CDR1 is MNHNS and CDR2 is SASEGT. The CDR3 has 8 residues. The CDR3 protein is CASNGYTF. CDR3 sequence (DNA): TGTGCCAGCAACGGCTACACCTTC.

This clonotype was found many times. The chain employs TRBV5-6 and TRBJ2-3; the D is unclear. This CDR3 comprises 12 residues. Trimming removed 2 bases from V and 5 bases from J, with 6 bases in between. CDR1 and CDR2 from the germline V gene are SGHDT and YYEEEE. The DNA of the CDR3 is TGTGCCAGCAGCTTCGGTGTAGATACGCAGTATTTT. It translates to CASSFGVDTQYF.

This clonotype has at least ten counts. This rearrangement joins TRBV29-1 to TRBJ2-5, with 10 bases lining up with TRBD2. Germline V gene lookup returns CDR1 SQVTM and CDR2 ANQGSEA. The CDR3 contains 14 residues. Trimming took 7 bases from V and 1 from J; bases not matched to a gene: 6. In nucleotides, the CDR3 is TGCAGCGCTTTTAGCGGGGGGTCCCAAGAGACCCAGTACTTC. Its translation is CSAFSGGSQETQYF.

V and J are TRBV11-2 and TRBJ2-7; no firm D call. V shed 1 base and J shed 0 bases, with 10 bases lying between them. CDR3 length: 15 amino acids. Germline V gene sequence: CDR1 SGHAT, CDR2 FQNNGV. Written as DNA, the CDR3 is TGTGCCAGCAGCTTAGCTCCGGGCCTCTCCTACGAGCAGTACTTC. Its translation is CASSLAPGLSYEQYF.

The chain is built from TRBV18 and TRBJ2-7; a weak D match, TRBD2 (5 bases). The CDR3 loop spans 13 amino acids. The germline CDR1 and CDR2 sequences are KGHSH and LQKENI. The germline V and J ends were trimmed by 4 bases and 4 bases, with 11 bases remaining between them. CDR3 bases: TGTGCCAGCTCACTGGGCGGGTATTACGAGCAGTACTTC. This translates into CASSLGGYYEQYF.

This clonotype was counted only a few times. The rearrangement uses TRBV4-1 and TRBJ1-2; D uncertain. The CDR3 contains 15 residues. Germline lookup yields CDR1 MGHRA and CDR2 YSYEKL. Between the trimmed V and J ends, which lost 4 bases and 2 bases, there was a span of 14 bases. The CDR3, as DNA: TGCGCCAGCAGCCTAATTGAAGGAGGCAACTATGGCTACACCTTC. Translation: CASSLIEGGNYGYTF.

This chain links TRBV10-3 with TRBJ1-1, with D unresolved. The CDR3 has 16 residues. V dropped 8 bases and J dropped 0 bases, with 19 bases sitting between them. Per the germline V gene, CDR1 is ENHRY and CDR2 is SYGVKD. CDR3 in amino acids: CAIRTSAAGMNTEAFF. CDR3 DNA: TGTGCCATCCGAACTAGCGCAGCGGGCATGAACACTGAAGCTTTCTTT.

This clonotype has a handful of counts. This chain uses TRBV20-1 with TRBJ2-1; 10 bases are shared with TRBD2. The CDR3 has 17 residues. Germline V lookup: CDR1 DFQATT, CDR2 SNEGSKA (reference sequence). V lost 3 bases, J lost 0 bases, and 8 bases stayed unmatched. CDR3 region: CSARRLAGASSYNEQFF. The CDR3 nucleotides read TGCAGTGCTAGGAGGCTAGCGGGGGCAAGCTCCTACAATGAGCAGTTCTTC.

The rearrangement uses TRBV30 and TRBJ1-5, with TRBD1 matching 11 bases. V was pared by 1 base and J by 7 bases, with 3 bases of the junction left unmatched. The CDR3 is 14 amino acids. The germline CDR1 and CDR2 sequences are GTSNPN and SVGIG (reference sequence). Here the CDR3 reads CAWSGGQGEQPQHF. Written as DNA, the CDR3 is TGTGCCTGGAGTGGGGGACAGGGGGAACAGCCCCAGCATTTT.

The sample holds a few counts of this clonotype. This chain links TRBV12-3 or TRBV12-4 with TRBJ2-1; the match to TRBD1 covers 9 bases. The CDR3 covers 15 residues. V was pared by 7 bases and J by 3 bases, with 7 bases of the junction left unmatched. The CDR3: CASILGQGRYNEQFF. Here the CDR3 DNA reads TGTGCCAGCATTCTAGGACAGGGGCGCTACAATGAGCAGTTCTTC.

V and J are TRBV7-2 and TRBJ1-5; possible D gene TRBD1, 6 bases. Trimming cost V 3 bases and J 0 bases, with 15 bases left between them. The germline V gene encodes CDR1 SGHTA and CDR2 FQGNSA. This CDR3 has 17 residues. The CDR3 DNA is TGTGCCAGCAGCTTGTTGACAGGACTTAATAGCAATCAGCCCCAGCATTTT. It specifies CASSLLTGLNSNQPQHF.

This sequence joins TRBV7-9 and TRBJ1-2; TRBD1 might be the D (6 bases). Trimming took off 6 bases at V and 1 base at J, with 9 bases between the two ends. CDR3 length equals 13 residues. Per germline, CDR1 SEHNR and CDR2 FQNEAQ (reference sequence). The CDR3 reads CASSNRDNYGYTF. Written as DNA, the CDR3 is TGTGCCAGCAGTAACAGGGATAACTATGGCTACACCTTC.

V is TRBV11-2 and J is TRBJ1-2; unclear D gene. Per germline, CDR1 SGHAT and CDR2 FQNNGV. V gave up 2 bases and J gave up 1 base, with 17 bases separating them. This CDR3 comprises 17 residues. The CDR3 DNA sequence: TGTGCCAGCAGCTTACTCCCCGGGCCGGGGATTAACTATGGCTACACCTTC. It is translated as CASSLLPGPGINYGYTF.

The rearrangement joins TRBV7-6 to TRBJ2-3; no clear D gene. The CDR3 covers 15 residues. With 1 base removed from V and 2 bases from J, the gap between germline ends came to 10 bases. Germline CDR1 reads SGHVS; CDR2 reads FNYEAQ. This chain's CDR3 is CASSLGGPTTDTQYF. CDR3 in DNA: TGTGCCAGCAGCTTAGGGGGTCCGACCACAGATACGCAGTATTTT.

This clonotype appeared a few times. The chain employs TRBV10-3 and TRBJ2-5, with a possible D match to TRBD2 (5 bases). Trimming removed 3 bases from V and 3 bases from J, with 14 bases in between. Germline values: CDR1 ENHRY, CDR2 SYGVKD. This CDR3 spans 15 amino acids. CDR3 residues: CAISDGTRAEETQYF. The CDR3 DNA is TGTGCCATCAGTGACGGCACTAGGGCCGAAGAGACCCAGTACTTC.

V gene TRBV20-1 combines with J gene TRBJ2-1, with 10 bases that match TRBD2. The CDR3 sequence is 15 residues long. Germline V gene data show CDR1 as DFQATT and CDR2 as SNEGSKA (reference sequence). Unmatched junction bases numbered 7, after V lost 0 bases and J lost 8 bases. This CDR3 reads CSARDPLAGVYEQFF. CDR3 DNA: TGCAGTGCTAGAGATCCTCTAGCGGGGGTGTATGAGCAGTTCTTC.

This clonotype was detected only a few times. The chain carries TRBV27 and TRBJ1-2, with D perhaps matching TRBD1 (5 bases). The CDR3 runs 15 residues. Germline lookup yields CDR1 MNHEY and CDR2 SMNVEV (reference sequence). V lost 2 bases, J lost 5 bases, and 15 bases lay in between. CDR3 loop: CASSLGGAWGYGYTF. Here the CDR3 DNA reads TGTGCCAGCAGTTTAGGTGGGGCCTGGGGGTATGGCTACACCTTC.

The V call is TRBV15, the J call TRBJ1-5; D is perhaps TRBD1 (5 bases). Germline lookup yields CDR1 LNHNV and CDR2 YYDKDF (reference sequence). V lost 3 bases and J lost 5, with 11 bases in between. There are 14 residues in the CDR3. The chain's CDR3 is CATSRGDRYQPQHF. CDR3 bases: TGTGCCACCAGCAGGGGGGACCGATATCAGCCCCAGCATTTT.

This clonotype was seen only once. CDR3 amino acids: CASSPQTSGHTDTQYF. The CDR3 DNA reads TGTGCCAGCAGTCCCCAGACTAGCGGCCACACAGATACGCAGTATTTT. The rearrangement uses TRBV12-3 or TRBV12-4 and TRBJ2-3; the match to TRBD2 covers 9 bases. The length of the CDR3 is 16 residues. Losses at the gene ends were 5 bases for V and 2 bases for J; bases not matched to a gene: 8.

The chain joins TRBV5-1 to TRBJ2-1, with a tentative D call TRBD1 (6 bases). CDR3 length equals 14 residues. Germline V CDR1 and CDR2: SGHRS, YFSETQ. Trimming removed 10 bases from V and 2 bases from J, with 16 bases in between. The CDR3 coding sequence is TGCGCCGGTCGGAACGGGGACACCTACAATGAGCAGTTCTTC. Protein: CAGRNGDTYNEQFF. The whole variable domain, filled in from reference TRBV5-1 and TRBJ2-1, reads KAGVTQTPRYLIKTRGQQVTLSCSPISGHRSVSWYQQTPGQGLQFLFEYFSETQRNKGNFPGRFSGRQFSNSRSEMNVSTLELGDSALYLCAGRNGDTYNEQFFGPGTRLTVL.

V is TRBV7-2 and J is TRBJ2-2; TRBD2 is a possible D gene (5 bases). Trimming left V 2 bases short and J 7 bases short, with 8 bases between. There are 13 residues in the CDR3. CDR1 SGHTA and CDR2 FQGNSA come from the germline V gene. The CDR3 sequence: CASSLTGDGELFF. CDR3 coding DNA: TGTGCCAGCAGCTTAACCGGGGACGGGGAGCTGTTTTTT.

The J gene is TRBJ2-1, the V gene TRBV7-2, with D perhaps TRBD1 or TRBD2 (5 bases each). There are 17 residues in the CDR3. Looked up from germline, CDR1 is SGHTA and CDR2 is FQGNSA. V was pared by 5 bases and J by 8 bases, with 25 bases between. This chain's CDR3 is CASSPQGAAAVFHEQFF. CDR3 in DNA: TGTGCCAGCAGCCCCCAGGGAGCGGCCGCAGTGTTTCATGAGCAGTTCTTC.

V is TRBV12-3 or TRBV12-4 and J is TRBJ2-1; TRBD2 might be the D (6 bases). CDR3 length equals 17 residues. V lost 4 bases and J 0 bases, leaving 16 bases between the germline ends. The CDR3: CASSWSSNGGSYNEQFF. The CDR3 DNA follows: TGTGCCAGCAGTTGGTCTAGTAACGGGGGCTCCTACAATGAGCAGTTCTTC.

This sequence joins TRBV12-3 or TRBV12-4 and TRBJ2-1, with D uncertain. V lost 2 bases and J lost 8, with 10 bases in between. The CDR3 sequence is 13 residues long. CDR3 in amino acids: CASSLNSDHEQFF. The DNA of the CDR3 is TGTGCCAGCAGTTTAAATTCAGACCATGAGCAGTTCTTC.

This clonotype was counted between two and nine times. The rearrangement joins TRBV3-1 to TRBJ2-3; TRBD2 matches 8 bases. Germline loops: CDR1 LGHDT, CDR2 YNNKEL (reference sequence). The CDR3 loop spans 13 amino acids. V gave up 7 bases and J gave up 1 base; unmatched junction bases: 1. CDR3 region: CASKAGGTDTQYF. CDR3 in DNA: TGTGCCAGCAAAGCGGGGGGCACAGATACGCAGTATTTT.

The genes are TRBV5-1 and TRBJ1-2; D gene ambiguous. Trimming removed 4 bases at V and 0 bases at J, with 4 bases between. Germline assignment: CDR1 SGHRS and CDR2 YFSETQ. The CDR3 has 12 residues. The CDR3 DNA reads TGCGCCAGCAGCGTATCTAACTATGGCTACACCTTC. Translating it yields CASSVSNYGYTF.

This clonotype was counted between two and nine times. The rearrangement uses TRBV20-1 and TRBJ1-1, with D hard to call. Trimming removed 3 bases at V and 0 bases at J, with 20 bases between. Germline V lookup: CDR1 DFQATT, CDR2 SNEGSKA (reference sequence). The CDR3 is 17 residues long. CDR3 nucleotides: TGCAGTGCTAGTAAAAAAGGCAGAAACCTACTGAACACTGAAGCTTTCTTT. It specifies CSASKKGRNLLNTEAFF.

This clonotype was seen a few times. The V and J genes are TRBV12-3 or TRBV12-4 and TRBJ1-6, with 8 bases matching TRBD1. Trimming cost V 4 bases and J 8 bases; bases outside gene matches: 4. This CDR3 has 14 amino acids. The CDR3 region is CASSWTGLDSPLHF. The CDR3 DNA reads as TGTGCCAGCAGTTGGACAGGGCTGGATTCACCCCTCCACTTT.